This is a list of T cell receptor beta chains from one sample in a study of shared clonotypes between healthy human individuals. Profiled with immunoSEQ multiplex PCR; TCRdb holds only in-frame clones, not every one. In the table there are millions of clones, 95% of which are singletons. The specimen was naive CD4+ T cells sorted from blood. The receptors come from a man between 18 and 29 years old in good health. CDR3s include the opening cysteine and the closing phenylalanine or tryptophan. A D gene is named only where the DNA matches it firmly. The size entry is marked missing in some rows and otherwise reads once, few, many or a size class.

CDR3 length,clone size,V gene,J gene,D gene,CDR3 protein,CDR3 DNA
13,NA,TRBV30,TRBJ1-3,NA,CAWAVNSGNTIYF,TGTGCCTGGGCCGTGAACTCTGGAAACACCATATATTTT
16,NA,TRBV19,TRBJ2-1,NA,CASSGRVAGNYNEQFF,TGTGCCAGTAGTGGCCGGGTAGCAGGGAACTACAATGAGCAGTTCTTC
15,NA,TRBV6-4,TRBJ2-5,TRBD2,CASSRWASGTETQYF,TGTGCCAGCTCCCGGTGGGCTAGCGGGACGGAGACCCAGTACTTC
13,NA,TRBV29-1,TRBJ2-1,NA,CSVGSGLYNEQFF,TGCAGCGTGGGTAGCGGTCTTTACAATGAGCAGTTCTTC
11,NA,TRBV29-1,TRBJ1-2,NA,CSVDQLEGYTF,TGCAGCGTTGATCAGTTAGAGGGCTACACCTTC
14,once,TRBV10-2,TRBJ2-7,NA,CASSEQGPSYEQYF,TGCGCCAGCAGTGAGCAGGGGCCTTCCTACGAGCAGTACTTC
15,NA,TRBV5-4,TRBJ2-2,NA,CASSSRTANTGELFF,TGTGCCAGCAGCTCTCGGACAGCGAACACCGGGGAGCTGTTTTTT
13,NA,TRBV9,TRBJ1-1,NA,CASSVAPGVGAFF,TGTGCCAGCAGCGTAGCTCCTGGGGTCGGGGCTTTCTTT
14,NA,TRBV9,TRBJ1-5,NA,CASSVDYSNQPQHF,TGTGCCAGCAGCGTAGATTATAGCAATCAGCCCCAGCATTTT
12,NA,TRBV10-1,TRBJ2-3,NA,CASQGYTDTQYF,TGCGCCAGCCAGGGGTACACAGATACGCAGTATTTT
12,NA,TRBV2,TRBJ2-7,TRBD1,CASSLTGNEQYF,TGTGCCAGCAGCTTGACAGGGAATGAGCAGTACTTC
14,many,TRBV5-4,TRBJ1-2,TRBD1,CASSLDRANYGYTF,TGTGCCAGCAGCCTAGACAGGGCGAACTATGGCTACACCTTC
15,NA,TRBV25-1,TRBJ2-7,TRBD1,CASSDDGQGRREQYF,TGTGCCAGCAGTGACGATGGACAGGGGCGCCGGGAGCAGTACTTC
15,NA,TRBV6-5,TRBJ1-1,NA,CASSYRVRGNTEAFF,TGTGCCAGCAGTTACAGGGTAAGAGGGAACACTGAAGCTTTCTTT
12,NA,TRBV18,TRBJ2-4,NA,CASSSGGDIQYF,TGTGCCAGCTCGAGCGGAGGGGACATTCAGTACTTC
12,once,TRBV28,TRBJ1-2,NA,CASSPRGYGYTF,TGTGCCAGCAGCCCCCGGGGCTATGGCTACACCTTC
14,NA,TRBV29-1,TRBJ2-5,TRBD1,CSVLPGTGRETQYF,TGCAGCGTCCTACCCGGGACAGGGAGGGAGACCCAGTACTTC
14,NA,TRBV12-5,TRBJ2-5,TRBD2,CASAHRGGTETQYF,TGTGCTAGTGCCCACCGGGGGGGCACGGAGACCCAGTACTTC
12,many,TRBV10-3,TRBJ2-5,TRBD1,CAIRDRGETQYF,TGTGCCATACGGGACAGGGGAGAGACCCAGTACTTC
15,NA,TRBV5-1,TRBJ2-1,TRBD1,CASSLGPGQGYEQFF,TGCGCCAGCAGCTTAGGTCCGGGACAGGGTTATGAGCAGTTCTTC
15,once,TRBV27,TRBJ2-7,NA,CASSLRNGNSYEQYF,TGTGCCAGCAGCCTGAGAAACGGAAACTCCTACGAGCAGTACTTC
12,NA,TRBV7-9,TRBJ2-7,NA,CASRQNSYEQYF,TGTGCCAGCAGACAAAATTCCTACGAGCAGTACTTC
15,once,TRBV9,TRBJ2-4,NA,CASSVAAVGGDIQYF,TGTGCCAGCAGCGTAGCCGCGGTCGGTGGGGACATTCAGTACTTC
13,NA,TRBV6-1,TRBJ1-2,TRBD1,CASRYGTVYGYTF,TGTGCCAGCAGATACGGGACAGTCTATGGCTACACCTTC
11,once,TRBV7-2,TRBJ2-5,NA,CASSSPVAQYF,TGTGCCAGCAGCTCCCCAGTGGCCCAGTACTTC
11,NA,TRBV20-1,TRBJ2-3,NA,CSAFTGTYQYF,TGCAGTGCTTTTACCGGGACATACCAGTATTTT
14,NA,TRBV2,TRBJ1-5,NA,CASSDQQTNQPQHF,TGTGCCAGCAGTGACCAACAGACCAATCAGCCCCAGCATTTT
15,NA,TRBV19,TRBJ1-5,NA,CASRGRGTGDQPQHF,TGTGCCAGTAGAGGCAGGGGTACGGGGGACCAGCCCCAGCATTTT
14,NA,TRBV4-1,TRBJ1-2,TRBD1,CASSQPDRNYGYTF,TGCGCCAGCAGCCAACCGGACAGGAACTATGGCTACACCTTC
16,NA,TRBV7-8,TRBJ2-3,NA,CASSRWGADSTDTQYF,TGTGCCAGCAGCCGATGGGGAGCTGATAGCACAGATACGCAGTATTTT
16,NA,TRBV5-1,TRBJ1-4,NA,CASRTDLRGANEKLFF,TGCGCCAGCAGGACGGACTTAAGAGGGGCTAATGAAAAACTGTTTTTT
15,NA,TRBV10-3,TRBJ1-5,TRBD1,CAISESRGPDQPQHF,TGTGCCATCAGTGAGTCGAGGGGGCCCGATCAGCCCCAGCATTTT
18,NA,TRBV4-1,TRBJ1-6,TRBD1,CASSQETQEARSGGQRIF,TGCGCCAGCAGCCAAGAGACACAGGAGGCAAGATCCGGGGGACAGAGGATCTTT
14,NA,TRBV25-1,TRBJ2-5,NA,CASSEARGGETQYF,TGTGCCAGCAGTGAGGCCAGGGGAGGAGAGACCCAGTACTTC
16,NA,TRBV7-9,TRBJ2-3,TRBD2,CASSPGTSGYGDTQYF,TGTGCCAGCAGCCCAGGGACTAGCGGGTATGGAGATACGCAGTATTTT
14,NA,TRBV7-9,TRBJ1-1,NA,CASSLQGVVTEAFF,TGTGCCAGCAGCTTACAAGGCGTCGTGACTGAAGCTTTCTTT
16,NA,TRBV9,TRBJ2-7,TRBD1,CASSVEGDSLSYEQYF,TGTGCCAGCAGCGTAGAGGGGGACAGCCTCTCCTACGAGCAGTACTTC
14,NA,TRBV25-1,TRBJ1-4,NA,CASRGDWANEKLFF,TGTGCCAGCAGGGGGGACTGGGCTAATGAAAAACTGTTTTTT
14,few,TRBV25-1,TRBJ1-1,NA,CASGGSSLDTEAFF,TGTGCCAGCGGAGGGTCCTCCTTGGACACTGAAGCTTTCTTT
10,NA,TRBV20-1,TRBJ1-4,NA,CSARLEELFF,TGCAGTGCTAGATTGGAGGAACTGTTTTTT
14,NA,TRBV12-5,TRBJ1-1,NA,CAGGEGVMNTEAFF,TGTGCTGGGGGTGAAGGTGTCATGAACACTGAAGCTTTCTTT